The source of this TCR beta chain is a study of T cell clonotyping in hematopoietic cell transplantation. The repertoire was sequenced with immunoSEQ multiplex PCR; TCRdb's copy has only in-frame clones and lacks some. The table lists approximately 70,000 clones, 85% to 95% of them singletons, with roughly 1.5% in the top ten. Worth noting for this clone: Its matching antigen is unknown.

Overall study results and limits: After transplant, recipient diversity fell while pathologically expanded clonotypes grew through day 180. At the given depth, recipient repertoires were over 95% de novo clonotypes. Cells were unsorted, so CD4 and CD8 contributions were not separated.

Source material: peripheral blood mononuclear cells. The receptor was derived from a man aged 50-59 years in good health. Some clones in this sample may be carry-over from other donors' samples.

The CDR3 loop is CAISESMGTGGSEQYF. The CDR3 nucleotides read TGTGCCATCAGTGAGTCAATGGGGACAGGGGGCAGCGAGCAGTACTTC. The chain joins TRBV10-3 to TRBJ2-7; TRBD1 agrees at 12 bases. V was pared by 0 bases and J by 6 bases, with 6 bases of the junction left unmatched. The CDR3 is 16 residues long. Germline CDR1 and CDR2: ENHRY and SYGVKD.